The subject of this entry is one T cell receptor (beta chain). Its antigen remains unidentified. These data belong to a study of T cell repertoires in cytomegalovirus infection. Study-level information: Indications came from public TCR beta signatures; they pointed to CMV infection and to a matching HLA type.

From the reads, TCRdb called clonotypes with MiXCR, one entry per CDR3 protein. The sample yields over 200,000 distinct CDR3 sequences, about 13% seen once. The V and J ends lost 5 bases and 1 base respectively, with 11 bases between them. Per germline, CDR1 LNHDA and CDR2 SQIVND (reference sequence). There are 14 residues in the CDR3. Study results and limitations: HLA-C-restricted CMV-specific TCR beta clonotypes were dominant in the ex vivo response. Carriage of CMV together with the relevant HLA was identifiable through cumulative public TCR beta family frequency.

Sequenced input: PBMCs. The source is a human donor in good health (CMV status not recorded). Some clones in this sample may be carry-over from other donors' samples. V gene TRBV19 combines with J gene TRBJ1-1; unclear D gene. DNA of the CDR3: TGTGCCAGTAGTTACGCCGGGAGGAACACTGAAGCTTTCTTT. It yields the protein CASSYAGRNTEAFF.